The clone carrying this T cell receptor (beta chain) showed up just a few times. TCRdb used MiXCR to reprocess the 5' RACE reads, holding one entry per CDR3 protein. The sample carries roughly 18,000 distinct CDR3 sequences, 7% to 10% recorded once. The data derive from a study of spatial heterogeneity in lung cancer. The time point was: blood at routine non-recurrence follow-up after resection. Tumor, nontumor lung or frozen PBMC supplied whole RNA, sequenced without sorting. Germline V gene sequence: CDR1 SNHLY, CDR2 FYNNEI. The ends were cut back, 3 bases at V and 5 bases at J, with 8 bases in the middle. The CDR3 runs 13 residues.

V is TRBV2 and J is TRBJ2-1; D is uncertain. The TCR comes from a male donor with early-stage non-small cell lung cancer. Here the sequenced sample was PBMCs, taken at follow-up. Here the CDR3 DNA reads TGTGCCAGCAGTGATTGGTGGAACAATGAGCAGTTCTTC. Its translation: CASSDWWNNEQFF.